The sequence of this T cell receptor beta chain was determined in a study of CD8+ T cells in alopecia areata. For the study at large: Patients received oral tofacitinib, 5 to 10 mg twice daily, for moderate-to-severe alopecia areata. After 6 to 18 months of tofacitinib, follow-up continued 6 months off drug.

Sorting separated CD4+ and CD8+ T cells out of PBMCs. The CDR3 is 13 residues long. Trimming cost V 3 bases and J 0 bases, with 7 bases left between them. From germline, CDR1 is SQVTM and CDR2 ANQGSEA. Following RNA extraction, reverse transcription yielded cDNA that acted as the sequencing template. The repertoire was sequenced with immunoSEQ multiplex PCR; TCRdb's copy has only in-frame clones and lacks some. The sample lists fewer than 100,000 clones, over 40% occurring once. This clone was observed a handful of times. Other nucleotide sequences from this sample produce the same CDR3. The sample taken for sequencing was CD4+ T cells sorted from blood. V usage is TRBV29-1 and J usage is TRBJ2-3; maybe TRBD2 (5 bases). The receptor was isolated from a human donor with alopecia areata. DNA for the CDR3: TGCAGCGTTGACCGGGAAAGCACAGATACGCAGTATTTT. This codes for CSVDRESTDTQYF.